The 31 T cell receptor beta chains below were found in one sample sequenced in a study of blood T cell repertoires in COVID-19. Method: immunoSEQ multiplex PCR; TCRdb's copy keeps in-frame clones and lacks some. The repertoire holds about 200,000 clones, with around nine tenths as singletons. Sequencing was carried out using PBMCs or T cells enriched from blood (not recorded which). The receptors were gathered from a woman in her twenties or thirties with acute COVID-19.

The gene calls are TRBV2 and TRBJ1-2, with D possibly TRBD1 on 5 matching bases. With 8 bases removed from V and 8 bases from J, the gap between germline ends came to 24 bases. The CDR3 sequence is 15 residues long. Germline lookup yields CDR1 SNHLY and CDR2 FYNNEI. The CDR3 DNA is TGTGCCAGCGGGGGGGTCTCAGGAGCGGCCAGGGGCTACACCTTC. It encodes CASGGVSGAARGYTF.

The genes are TRBV28 and TRBJ2-2, with D perhaps TRBD1 (6 bases). Looked up from germline, CDR1 is MDHEN and CDR2 is SYDVKM. Trimming stripped 4 bases from V and 2 bases from J, with 14 bases between. CDR3 size: 16 residues. The CDR3 sequence: CASSSPGAPNTGELFF. CDR3 coding DNA: TGTGCCAGCAGTTCCCCAGGGGCCCCCAACACCGGGGAGCTGTTTTTT.

This chain uses TRBV7-2 with TRBJ1-6, with D uncertain. Trimming cost V 3 bases and J 0 bases, with 9 bases left between them. This CDR3 spans 16 amino acids. Germline values: CDR1 SGHTA, CDR2 FQGNSA. CDR3 protein: CASSFPKSSYNSPLHF. DNA of the CDR3: TGTGCCAGCAGCTTCCCCAAGAGCTCCTATAATTCACCCCTCCACTTT.

The chain is built from TRBV10-2 and TRBJ1-5; unclear D gene. V was trimmed by 3 bases and J by 4 bases, leaving 4 bases between them. CDR3 length equals 12 residues. CDR1 and CDR2 from the germline V gene are WSHSY and SAAADI. Here the CDR3 DNA reads TGCGCCAGCAGTGACCGGAATCAGCCCCAGCATTTT. It encodes CASSDRNQPQHF.

This clone has just one count. The V gene is TRBV25-1, the J gene TRBJ1-4; 10 bases are a match to TRBD1. The CDR3 contains 15 residues. CDR1 and CDR2 from the germline V gene are MGHDK and SYGVNS. With V trimmed by 5 bases and J by 8 bases, 8 bases remained unmatched. CDR3 loop: CASSNRQGAEEKLFF. CDR3 bases: TGTGCCAGCAGTAACCGACAGGGGGCCGAAGAAAAACTGTTTTTT.

This clone was seen a few times. Here the CDR3 reads CASTRTSEQYF. As DNA, the CDR3 is TGTGCCAGCACTCGAACCAGTGAGCAGTACTTC. The chain carries TRBV6-5 and TRBJ2-7; D not certain. This CDR3 contains 11 residues. Trimming cost V 7 bases and J 7 bases, with 11 bases left between them. From germline, CDR1 is MNHEY and CDR2 SVGAGI.

The V call is TRBV20-1, the J call TRBJ2-3; 7 bases are a match to TRBD2. After removal of 3 bases from V and 7 bases from J, the junction contained 1 base not matched to a gene. The CDR3 has 11 amino acids. In germline, CDR1 is DFQATT, CDR2 SNEGSKA (reference sequence). In DNA form, the CDR3 reads TGCAGTGCTAGGGGAGGGCATACGCAGTATTTT. Amino acid sequence: CSARGGHTQYF.

There are a few counts of this clone. The CDR3 coding sequence is TGTGCCAGCTGGAGAGCTTCGAACACCGGGGAGCTGTTTTTT. Amino acid sequence: CASWRASNTGELFF. The chain recombines TRBV2 with TRBJ2-2, with no clear D. V dropped 8 bases and J dropped 0 bases, with 10 bases sitting between them. The CDR3 has 14 residues. Germline assignment: CDR1 SNHLY and CDR2 FYNNEI. The full variable domain, with the rest looked up from reference TRBV2 and TRBJ2-2, is EPEVTQTPSHQVTQMGQEVILRCVPISNHLYFYWYRQILGQKVEFLVSFYNNEISEKSEIFDDQFSVERPDGSNFTLKIRSTKLEDSAMYFCASWRASNTGELFFGEGSRLTVL.

The chain links TRBV11-2 to TRBJ2-1; tentative D call: TRBD2 (5 bases). The CDR3 runs to 17 residues. In germline, CDR1 is SGHAT, CDR2 FQNNGV. The V end was cut by 7 bases, the J end by 0 bases, with 19 bases between. The CDR3 loop reads CASTNDRTQISYNEQFF. The CDR3, as DNA: TGTGCCAGCACCAACGACCGGACTCAGATCTCCTACAATGAGCAGTTCTTC. The entire variable domain, with the rest obtained from reference TRBV11-2 and TRBJ2-1, is as follows: EAGVAQSPRYKIIEKRQSVAFWCNPISGHATLYWYQQILGQGPKLLIQFQNNGVVDDSQLPKDRFSAERLKGVDSTLKIQPAKLEDSAVYLCASTNDRTQISYNEQFFGPGTRLTVL.

The chain carries TRBV5-1 and TRBJ2-3; the match to TRBD1 covers 7 bases. Germline V gives CDR1 SGHRS, CDR2 YFSETQ. The J segment lost 0 bases and the V segment lost 3 bases, leaving 7 bases of the junction unmatched. The CDR3 runs to 16 residues. CDR3 residues: CASSWRQGRSTDTQYF. CDR3 nucleotide sequence: TGCGCCAGCAGCTGGCGACAGGGCCGAAGCACAGATACGCAGTATTTT.

As regards this clone: Other DNA variants within this sample encode the same CDR3. The chain uses TRBV9 and TRBJ1-5; the match to TRBD1 covers 9 bases. With 3 bases clipped from V and 4 bases from J, the junction kept 2 bases outside the gene matches. The length of the CDR3 is 14 residues. CDR1 is SGDLS and CDR2 is YYNGEE in the germline V gene. The CDR3 DNA is TGTGCCAGCAGCGCCGGGACAGGGAATCAGCCCCAGCATTTT. Encoded protein: CASSAGTGNQPQHF.

V is TRBV10-2 and J is TRBJ2-2; D is undetermined. CDR1 is WSHSY and CDR2 is SAAADI in the germline V gene. The ends were cut back, 8 bases at V and 2 bases at J, with 9 bases in the middle. The CDR3 totals 13 residues. The CDR3 DNA reads as TGCGCCAGCTCGAGGTTAAACACCGGGGAGCTGTTTTTT. It specifies CASSRLNTGELFF.

This rearrangement joins TRBV30 to TRBJ1-2; D perhaps matches TRBD1 (6 bases). Deletions cut 8 bases from V and 4 bases from J, with 17 bases between. This CDR3 comprises 13 residues. Germline CDR1 and CDR2: GTSNPN and SVGIG (reference sequence). The CDR3 coding sequence is TGTGCCCGGATATCACAGGGCTCCTATGGCTACACCTTC. It is translated as CARISQGSYGYTF.

This chain joins TRBV7-8 and TRBJ2-3; TRBD1 matches at 8 bases. V lost 8 bases to trimming and J lost 11 bases; unmatched junction nucleotides: 15. This CDR3 is built from 14 residues. The V gene's germline CDR1 is SGHVS and CDR2 FQNEAQ. DNA for the CDR3: TGTGCCAGCTGTGAGGGGGGACAGGTTTTTAGGCAGTATTTT. Translating it yields CASCEGGQVFRQYF.

The V gene is TRBV7-9, the J gene TRBJ1-1; D gene uncertain. The length of the CDR3 is 15 residues. Trimming pared 1 base from V and 1 base from J, leaving 10 bases between. Germline V gene data show CDR1 as SEHNR and CDR2 as FQNEAQ (reference sequence). The CDR3 spells CASSLDGYRNTEAFF. The CDR3 DNA follows: TGTGCCAGCAGCTTAGACGGGTATCGGAACACTGAAGCTTTCTTT.

The chain recombines TRBV30 with TRBJ1-2, with D unclear. Trimming removed 1 base from V and 4 bases from J, with 13 bases in between. This CDR3 is built from 14 residues. The germline CDR1 and CDR2 sequences are GTSNPN and SVGIG (reference sequence). The CDR3 nucleotides read TGTGCCTGGAGTGGTGAGGGAGCAGTCTATGGCTACACCTTC. As protein: CAWSGEGAVYGYTF. Variable domain in full (rest from reference TRBV30 and TRBJ1-2): SQTIHQWPATLVQPVGSPLSLECTVEGTSNPNLYWYRQAAGRGLQLLFYSVGIGQISSEVPQNLSASRPQDRQFILSSKKLLLSDSGFYLCAWSGEGAVYGYTFGSGTRLTVV.

The V call is TRBV9, the J call TRBJ1-6; D gene uncertain. This CDR3 region has 14 residues. Deletions cut 0 bases from V and 8 bases from J, with 9 bases between. CDR1 and CDR2 (germline): SGDLS, YYNGEE. The CDR3 coding sequence is TGTGCCAGCAGCGTAGGTGTTAGCGATTCACCCCTCCACTTT. It encodes CASSVGVSDSPLHF.

The CDR3 spells CASSSSGGAYYGYTF. The CDR3 DNA reads as TGTGCCAGCAGCTCTAGTGGTGGAGCTTACTATGGCTACACCTTC. The V call is TRBV11-2, the J call TRBJ1-2; D unclear. Germline V gene data show CDR1 as SGHAT and CDR2 as FQNNGV. The CDR3 has 15 residues. With 4 bases removed from V and 3 bases from J, the gap between germline ends came to 15 bases. The full variable domain, in which reference TRBV11-2 and TRBJ1-2 provide the parts outside the CDR3, is EAGVAQSPRYKIIEKRQSVAFWCNPISGHATLYWYQQILGQGPKLLIQFQNNGVVDDSQLPKDRFSAERLKGVDSTLKIQPAKLEDSAVYLCASSSSGGAYYGYTFGSGTRLTVV.

This chain connects TRBV6-6 to TRBJ1-5; 9 positions match TRBD1. V gave up 5 bases and J gave up 5 bases; unmatched junction bases: 19. Germline V gene sequence: CDR1 MNHNY, CDR2 SVGAGI (reference sequence). The CDR3 runs to 19 residues. The CDR3 is CASSPRSPWGQGIDQPQHF. The DNA for the CDR3 is TGTGCCAGCAGTCCCCGTTCCCCATGGGGACAGGGTATCGATCAGCCCCAGCATTTT.

The V call is TRBV7-9, the J call TRBJ2-7; 9 bases align to TRBD1. CDR1 and CDR2 from the germline V gene are SEHNR and FQNEAQ (reference sequence). This CDR3 spans 15 amino acids. The trim removed 2 bases at V and 1 base at J, leaving 3 bases unmatched. DNA of the CDR3: TGTGCCAGCAGCTTATTGGACAGGGGTTCCTACGAGCAGTACTTC. This codes for CASSLLDRGSYEQYF.

The V gene is TRBV18, the J gene TRBJ2-1; 10 bases line up with TRBD2. The J segment lost 4 bases and the V segment lost 6 bases, leaving 6 bases of the junction unmatched. Germline CDR1 is KGHSH and CDR2 is LQKENI. This CDR3 is 15 amino acids long. As DNA, the CDR3 is TGTGCCAGCTCCGTTAGCGGGGGGACATACAATGAGCAGTTCTTC. Its translation: CASSVSGGTYNEQFF. The whole variable domain, remainder taken from reference TRBV18 and TRBJ2-1, is NAGVMQNPRHLVRRRGQEARLRCSPMKGHSHVYWYRQLPEEGLKFMVYLQKENIIDESGMPKERFSAEFPKEGPSILRIQQVVRGDSAAYFCASSVSGGTYNEQFFGPGTRLTVL.

This chain links TRBV24-1 with TRBJ1-2; 10 bases line up with TRBD1. This CDR3 has 14 amino acids. Germline CDR1 KGHDR, CDR2 SFDVKD. The V segment lost 4 bases and the J segment 6 bases; nucleotides outside the gene matches: 4. The CDR3 here is CATSDGQGDDGYTF. The CDR3 bases are TGTGCCACCAGTGACGGACAGGGGGACGATGGCTACACCTTC.

This sequence joins TRBV18 and TRBJ2-7; 8 nucleotides line up with TRBD1. The V gene's germline CDR1 is KGHSH and CDR2 LQKENI. CDR3 length: 15 residues. Losses at the gene ends were 2 bases for V and 5 bases for J; bases not matched to a gene: 8. CDR3 in amino acids: CASSPTGQGSNEQYF. In DNA form, the CDR3 reads TGTGCCAGCTCACCAACAGGACAGGGTTCGAACGAGCAGTACTTC.

Ten or more counts support this clone. V gene TRBV24-1 combines with J gene TRBJ2-2; D call uncertain. Germline-derived CDR1 and CDR2 are KGHDR and SFDVKD. CDR3 length: 14 residues. Deletions cut 0 bases from V and 6 bases from J, with 7 bases between. The CDR3 spells CATSDLVLPGELFF. DNA of the CDR3: TGTGCCACCAGTGATTTGGTCCTCCCCGGGGAGCTGTTTTTT.

The J gene is TRBJ2-7, the V gene TRBV6-5; tentative D call: TRBD1 (6 bases). V lost 0 bases to trimming and J lost 7 bases, with 16 bases between them. Germline CDR1 MNHEY, CDR2 SVGAGI. This CDR3 is built from 15 residues. Written as DNA, the CDR3 is TGTGCCAGCAGTTACTCCTGGACAGTGGTGGGGGAGCAGTACTTC. Its protein is CASSYSWTVVGEQYF.

The chain links TRBV25-1 to TRBJ2-1, with 8 bases lining up with TRBD1. This CDR3 has 15 amino acids. The germline V gene encodes CDR1 MGHDK and CDR2 SYGVNS. J lost 2 bases, V lost 3 bases, and 3 bases had no gene match. DNA for the CDR3: TGTGCCAGCAGTGACAGGACAGGGACCTACAATGAGCAGTTCTTC. Encoded protein: CASSDRTGTYNEQFF.

The CDR3 sequence: CASSMRGTRRGNEQFF. CDR3 in DNA: TGTGCCAGCAGCATGCGGGGGACTAGACGGGGCAATGAGCAGTTCTTC. This chain uses TRBV11-3 with TRBJ2-1; TRBD2 matches 8 bases. Germline lookup yields CDR1 SGHNT and CDR2 YENEEA. This CDR3 has 16 amino acids. Germline trimming cut 5 bases from V and 6 bases from J; bases unmatched to any gene: 12. Using reference TRBV11-3 and TRBJ2-1 for the parts outside the CDR3, the full variable domain is EAGVVQSPRYKIIEKKQPVAFWCNPISGHNTLYWYLQNLGQGPELLIRYENEEAVDDSQLPKDRFSAERLKGVDSTLKIQPAELGDSAVYLCASSMRGTRRGNEQFFGPGTRLTVL.

The chain links TRBV6-2 or TRBV6-3 to TRBJ1-2; D not certain. CDR1 MNHEY and CDR2 SVGEGT come from the germline V gene. The V gene lost 4 bases and the J gene lost 2 bases, with 8 bases spanning the gap. This CDR3 is built from 13 residues. As DNA, the CDR3 is TGTGCCAGCAGTTCTACAGAAAACTATGGCTACACCTTC. It encodes CASSSTENYGYTF.

The gene calls are TRBV30 and TRBJ1-2; a possible D gene is TRBD1 (5 bases). The V end was cut by 2 bases, the J end by 5 bases, with 9 bases between. Germline V gene lookup returns CDR1 GTSNPN and CDR2 SVGIG (reference sequence). CDR3 length equals 12 residues. The CDR3 protein is CAWSSGEYGYTF. In DNA form, the CDR3 reads TGTGCCTGGAGTTCGGGGGAGTATGGCTACACCTTC.

The V and J genes are TRBV2 and TRBJ2-1; the D gene is possibly TRBD2 (6 bases). The CDR3 runs 15 residues. Deletions cut 7 bases from V and 0 bases from J, with 13 bases between. CDR1 and CDR2 (germline): SNHLY, FYNNEI. Written as DNA, the CDR3 is TGTGCCAGCACAACAGGAGGGGACTCCTACAATGAGCAGTTCTTC. It translates to CASTTGGDSYNEQFF.

The gene calls are TRBV6-6 and TRBJ1-2, with D tentatively TRBD1 (6 bases). Germline CDR1 MNHNY, CDR2 SVGAGI (reference sequence). Trimming took off 5 bases at V and 0 bases at J, with 16 bases between the two ends. This CDR3 has 16 amino acids. CDR3 bases: TGTGCCAGCAGTGGATCCGGACAGAAAGCTAACTATGGCTACACCTTC. This encodes CASSGSGQKANYGYTF.